This T cell receptor beta chain was profiled in a study of persistence of HIV-infected CD4 T cells. Study-wide context: Multiple blood draws of up to 180 mL, except two donors with single leukapheresis.

With respect to this clone: Its cognate antigen is unknown.

This was the immunoSEQ version 4 assay in survey mode. The table came from immunoSEQ multiplex PCR; TCRdb's copy has only in-frame clones and leaves some out. The data show about 30,000 clones, roughly 71% seen once. The V gene lost 8 bases and the J gene lost 1 base, with 15 bases spanning the gap. Germline values: CDR1 LNHDA, CDR2 SQIVND (reference sequence). CDR3 size: 15 residues. Overlapping HIV-1 Gag 15-mer peptides at approximately 0.96 ug per peptide per mL were used. Sorting of responding CD4+ T cells relied on upregulated CD40 ligand together with CD69. The gene calls are TRBV19 and TRBJ1-3; maybe TRBD1 (6 bases). The TCR was taken from an adult man with HIV who was CMV-seropositive. The sample in question was CD4+ T cells sorted from PBMCs after approximately 18-hour stimulation, obtained from a patient who received antiretroviral therapy. The CDR3 sequence is CASHPRDRSGNTIYF. The DNA of the CDR3 is TGTGCCAGTCATCCCCGCGACAGGTCTGGAAACACCATATATTTT.